A selection of T cell receptor beta chains follows, all from one sample in a study of CD8 T cells in Susac syndrome. TCRdb itself ran the immunoSEQ multiplex PCR reads through MiXCR, one entry per CDR3 protein. The data hold 200,000 to 250,000 distinct CDR3 sequences, with more than 85% observed a single time. Sequenced sample: CD8+ T cells from PBMCs. The receptors here all came from a human donor with multiple sclerosis. CDR3s include the opening cysteine and the closing phenylalanine or tryptophan. D genes are given only for firm matches. Where a row states a size, it is once, few, many or the class of an expanded clone; other rows omit it.

D	V	size	J	CDR3	DNA
TRBD1	TRBV29-1	NA	TRBJ1-1	CSVWAGQNMNTEAFF	TGCAGCGTTTGGGCGGGACAGAATATGAACACTGAAGCTTTCTTT
TRBD1	TRBV5-6	once	TRBJ1-5	CASSLGTGPHQPQHF	TGTGCCAGCAGCTTGGGGACAGGGCCCCATCAGCCCCAGCATTTT
NA	TRBV21-1	NA	TRBJ2-7	CASIQTGEQYF	TGTGCCAGCATCCAGACAGGAGAGCAGTACTTC
NA	TRBV7-2	NA	TRBJ2-2	CASSPPPGSHTGELFF	TGTGCCAGCAGCCCCCCCCCAGGGTCCCACACCGGGGAGCTGTTTTTT
NA	TRBV27	NA	TRBJ2-5	CASSPWAETQYF	TGTGCCAGCAGTCCCTGGGCGGAGACCCAGTACTTC
NA	TRBV19	NA	TRBJ2-5	CASTPEGGETQYF	TGTGCCAGTACCCCAGAGGGTGGAGAGACCCAGTACTTC
NA	TRBV4-1	NA	TRBJ1-1	CASSHNPGLTEAFF	TGCGCCAGCAGCCATAATCCAGGGCTCACTGAAGCTTTCTTT
NA	TRBV27	NA	TRBJ2-7	CASSRGTPYEQYF	TGTGCCAGCAGTCGAGGGACCCCCTACGAGCAGTACTTC
TRBD1	TRBV7-9	NA	TRBJ1-3	CASSSIGQAIKGNTIYF	TGTGCCAGCAGCTCCATCGGACAGGCGATAAAGGGAAACACCATATATTTT
NA	TRBV11-2	NA	TRBJ2-1	CASSLVVRSADEQFF	TGTGCCAGCAGCCTCGTCGTCAGGTCGGCCGATGAGCAGTTCTTC
TRBD1	TRBV5-1	NA	TRBJ1-2	CASSLEATGGFYGYTF	TGCGCCAGCAGCTTGGAGGCGACAGGGGGCTTCTATGGCTACACCTTC
NA	TRBV5-4	once	TRBJ1-2	CASSPRGRANYGYTF	TGTGCCAGCAGCCCGCGCGGACGAGCTAACTATGGCTACACCTTC
NA	TRBV20-1	NA	TRBJ1-2	CSAPRQGEEGYTF	TGCAGTGCACCGAGGCAGGGTGAGGAGGGCTACACCTTC
TRBD2	TRBV5-1	NA	TRBJ2-7	CASMDGGGLHEQYF	TGCGCCAGCATGGATGGGGGAGGGCTCCACGAGCAGTACTTC
NA	TRBV6-2/TRBV6-3	NA	TRBJ2-7	CASSYARASSYEQYF	TGTGCCAGCAGTTACGCCAGGGCTAGCTCCTACGAGCAGTACTTC
NA	TRBV5-4	few	TRBJ1-2	CASRVPGDEDGYTF	TGTGCCAGCAGGGTTCCAGGGGATGAGGATGGCTACACCTTC
NA	TRBV4-3	NA	TRBJ1-1	CASSQDLHPMNTEAFF	TGCGCCAGCAGCCAAGACCTCCACCCTATGAACACTGAAGCTTTCTTT
TRBD2	TRBV27	NA	TRBJ2-5	CASSRSGGGGETQYF	TGTGCCAGCAGCCGTAGCGGGGGGGGTGGTGAGACCCAGTACTTC
TRBD2	TRBV5-4	NA	TRBJ2-1	CASSPGLAGVYEQFF	TGTGCCAGCAGCCCGGGACTAGCGGGAGTGTATGAGCAGTTCTTC
NA	TRBV6-6	once	TRBJ2-7	CASSYSPQSSYEQYF	TGTGCCAGCAGTTACTCGCCCCAAAGCTCCTACGAGCAGTACTTC
NA	TRBV12-3/TRBV12-4	NA	TRBJ2-7	CASGRSDDSYEQYF	TGTGCCAGCGGCAGGTCGGATGACTCCTACGAGCAGTACTTC
NA	TRBV19	NA	TRBJ1-5	CASGPGNQPQHF	TGTGCCAGTGGGCCAGGAAATCAGCCCCAGCATTTT
NA	TRBV20-1	NA	TRBJ2-7	CSASGPSGQTSYEQYF	TGCAGTGCTAGCGGGCCCTCTGGACAGACATCCTACGAGCAGTACTTC
NA	TRBV14	NA	TRBJ1-1	CASSQADLNTEAFF	TGTGCCAGCAGCCAAGCCGACCTTAACACTGAAGCTTTCTTT
NA	TRBV6-1	NA	TRBJ1-2	CASSDPSGNGYTF	TGTGCCAGCAGTGACCCTTCGGGTAATGGCTACACCTTC
TRBD2	TRBV13	once	TRBJ2-1	CASSRLLRTSGRRNEQFF	TGTGCCAGCAGCCGACTTCTGAGGACTAGCGGGAGGAGGAATGAGCAGTTCTTC
NA	TRBV7-9	NA	TRBJ2-7	CASSPALKLYEQYF	TGTGCCAGCAGCCCTGCCCTGAAGCTCTACGAGCAGTACTTC